Listed here are 10 T cell receptor beta chains from one sample, sequenced in a study of OX40 agonist ivuxolimab in advanced cancers. This table comes from immunoSEQ multiplex PCR, and its TCRdb copy is limited to in-frame clones, with some not included. The profile shows 71,000 or so clones, approximately 93% of them singletons. Sequencing used CD4+ or CD8+ T cells sorted from blood, obtained in a trial of the OX40 agonist ivuxolimab. The receptors shown here come from an adult with an advanced solid tumor such as melanoma, head and neck, liver or kidney cancer.

The chain uses TRBV6-6 and TRBJ1-2; D remains ambiguous. Deletions cut 6 bases from V and 4 bases from J, with 9 bases between. Looked up from germline, CDR1 is MNHNY and CDR2 is SVGAGI (reference sequence). The CDR3 covers 12 residues. The CDR3 loop is CASRPEVYGYTF. Here the CDR3 DNA reads TGTGCCAGCAGGCCGGAGGTCTATGGCTACACCTTC.

J is TRBJ2-1 and V is TRBV30; no clear D gene. The CDR3 is 14 residues long. Germline CDR1 and CDR2: GTSNPN and SVGIG (reference sequence). Trimming left V 3 bases short and J 2 bases short, with 11 bases between. CDR3 sequence reads: CAWSYPTAYNEQFF. The CDR3 DNA follows: TGTGCCTGGAGCTACCCCACGGCCTACAATGAGCAGTTCTTC. Complete variable domain (other parts from reference TRBV30 and TRBJ2-1): SQTIHQWPATLVQPVGSPLSLECTVEGTSNPNLYWYRQAAGRGLQLLFYSVGIGQISSEVPQNLSASRPQDRQFILSSKKLLLSDSGFYLCAWSYPTAYNEQFFGPGTRLTVL.

The chain has TRBV7-8 and TRBJ2-3, with no clear D. Trimming cost V 5 bases and J 5 bases, with 11 bases left between them. Germline V gene lookup returns CDR1 SGHVS and CDR2 FQNEAQ. The CDR3 is 13 residues long. The CDR3 region is CASSTGFGDTQYF. In DNA, the CDR3 is TGTGCCAGCAGCACCGGGTTCGGAGATACGCAGTATTTT.

V is TRBV5-1 and J is TRBJ2-3; D remains ambiguous. Germline loops: CDR1 SGHRS, CDR2 YFSETQ. The V gene lost 0 bases and the J gene lost 3 bases, with 17 bases spanning the gap. This CDR3 contains 17 residues. CDR3 coding DNA: TGCGCCAGCAGCTTGGGTCTCACTAACGATGGGACAGATACGCAGTATTTT. Its protein product is CASSLGLTNDGTDTQYF.

V and J are TRBV27 and TRBJ2-7; 7 nucleotides line up with TRBD2. CDR3 length equals 15 residues. Germline V gene data show CDR1 as MNHEY and CDR2 as SMNVEV (reference sequence). J lost 4 bases, V lost 5 bases, and 11 bases had no gene match. Written as DNA, the CDR3 is TGTGCCAGCAGTAGCGGGGCTAGGGTGGGTTACGAGCAGTACTTC. Residues: CASSSGARVGYEQYF.

The V and J genes are TRBV6-6 and TRBJ2-7; 9 bases match TRBD2. The CDR3 is 16 amino acids. J lost 4 bases, V lost 2 bases, and 9 bases had no gene match. In germline, CDR1 is MNHNY, CDR2 SVGAGI (reference sequence). The CDR3 sequence: CASSYSMASGAYEQYF. As DNA, the CDR3 is TGTGCCAGCAGTTACAGCATGGCTAGCGGGGCGTACGAGCAGTACTTC.

Regarding this clone: Distinct nucleotide sequences in the sample also encode this CDR3. This chain joins TRBV19 and TRBJ2-2; TRBD2 matches 12 bases. This CDR3 region has 16 residues. V lost 7 bases to trimming and J lost 5 bases; unmatched junction nucleotides: 8. Germline values: CDR1 LNHDA, CDR2 SQIVND (reference sequence). The CDR3 here is CASTTTSGRRTGELFF. CDR3 nucleotides: TGTGCCAGTACCACTACTAGCGGGAGGCGGACCGGGGAGCTGTTTTTT. The entire variable domain, with the rest obtained from reference TRBV19 and TRBJ2-2, is as follows: DGGITQSPKYLFRKEGQNVTLSCEQNLNHDAMYWYRQDPGQGLRLIYYSQIVNDFQKGDIAEGYSVSREKKESFPLTVTSAQKNPTAFYLCASTTTSGRRTGELFFGEGSRLTVL.

The rearrangement uses TRBV7-9 and TRBJ1-1; TRBD1 might be the D (5 bases). CDR3 length equals 13 residues. V was clipped by 3 bases and J by 3 bases, with 8 bases between them. Germline-derived CDR1 and CDR2 are SEHNR and FQNEAQ (reference sequence). The CDR3 region has the DNA TGTGCCAGCAGCTTCGCGGGGGACACTGAAGCTTTCTTT. It encodes CASSFAGDTEAFF. The full variable domain, with the rest looked up from reference TRBV7-9 and TRBJ1-1, is DTGVSQNPRHKITKRGQNVTFRCDPISEHNRLYWYRQTLGQGPEFLTYFQNEAQLEKSRLLSDRFSAERPKGSFSTLEIQRTEQGDSAMYLCASSFAGDTEAFFGQGTRLTVV.

This clone was observed once. The chain is built from TRBV29-1 and TRBJ2-3; D uncertain. CDR1 and CDR2 from the germline V gene are SQVTM and ANQGSEA. The germline V and J ends were trimmed by 1 base and 4 bases, with 3 bases remaining between them. The CDR3 extends over 11 amino acids. The chain's CDR3 is CSVEVADTQYF. CDR3 bases: TGCAGCGTTGAAGTTGCAGATACGCAGTATTTT.

This chain links TRBV2 with TRBJ1-4; the D is unclear. Germline V lookup: CDR1 SNHLY, CDR2 FYNNEI. This CDR3 spans 14 amino acids. V lost 2 bases to trimming and J lost 8 bases, with 12 bases between them. CDR3 DNA sequence: TGTGCCAGCAGTGAATGGGGAGGGCGAGAAAAACTGTTTTTT. This sequence encodes CASSEWGGREKLFF.